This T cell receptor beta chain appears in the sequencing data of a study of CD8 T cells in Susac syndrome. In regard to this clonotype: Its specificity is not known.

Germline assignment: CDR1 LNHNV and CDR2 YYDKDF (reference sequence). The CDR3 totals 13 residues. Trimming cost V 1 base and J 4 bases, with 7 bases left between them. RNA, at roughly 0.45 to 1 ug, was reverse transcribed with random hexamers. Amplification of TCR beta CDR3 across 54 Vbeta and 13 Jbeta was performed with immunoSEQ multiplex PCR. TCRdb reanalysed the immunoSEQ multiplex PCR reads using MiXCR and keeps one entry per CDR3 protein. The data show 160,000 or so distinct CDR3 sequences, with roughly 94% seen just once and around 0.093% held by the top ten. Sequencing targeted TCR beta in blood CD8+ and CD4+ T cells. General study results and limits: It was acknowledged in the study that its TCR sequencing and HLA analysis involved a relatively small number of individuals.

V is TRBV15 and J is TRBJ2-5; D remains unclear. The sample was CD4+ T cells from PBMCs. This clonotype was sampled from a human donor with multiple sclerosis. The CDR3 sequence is CATSRVVGETQYF. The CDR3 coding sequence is TGTGCCACCAGCAGAGTGGTTGGAGAGACCCAGTACTTC. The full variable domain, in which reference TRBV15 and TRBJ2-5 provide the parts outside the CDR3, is DAMVIQNPRYQVTQFGKPVTLSCSQTLNHNVMYWYQQKSSQAPKLLFHYYDKDFNNEADTPDNFQSRRPNTSFCFLDIRSPGLGDTAMYLCATSRVVGETQYFGPGTRLLVL.